Below are 18 T cell receptor beta chains sequenced from a single sample in a study of blood T cells in healthy people across ages (dated by TCRdb to 2013 to 2016). Libraries were made using 5' RACE. The second PCR ran for roughly 7 to 12 cycles and used a J-beta primer mix along with a sample-barcoded 5' primer. Starting from the raw public reads, TCRdb applied fastp trimming at Q25, assembled clones with MiXCR and retained in-frame beta chains. A single entry per CDR3 protein holds the most common genes and DNA from its merged rows. The sample table shows 1,800,000 or so distinct CDR3 sequences, and 39% are seen once. The top ten clones comprise 20% to 25% of the sample. Sample: blood. These receptors all come from a human donor in good health.

In its sample, this clonotype was seen a few times. The rearrangement joins TRBV5-1 to TRBJ1-1; tentatively, D is TRBD1 (5 bases). V lost 4 bases to trimming and J lost 4 bases, with 14 bases between them. Germline-derived CDR1 and CDR2 are SGHRS and YFSETQ. CDR3 size: 14 residues. The CDR3 region has the DNA TGCGCCAGCAGCACGACCCAGGACACCACTGAAGCTTTCTTT. It specifies CASSTTQDTTEAFF.

The chain employs TRBV7-3 and TRBJ2-3, with TRBD2 as a possible D gene (5 bases). The length of the CDR3 is 16 residues. V dropped 5 bases and J dropped 0 bases, with 15 bases sitting between them. The germline V gene has CDR1 SGHTA and CDR2 FQGTGA. CDR3 sequence: CASSPLGGFSTDTQYF. The CDR3 nucleotides are TGTGCCAGCAGCCCCCTCGGCGGGTTTAGCACAGATACGCAGTATTTT.

Note on this clonotype: The junction and the germline gene differ at one end; a read error may be behind it. The CDR3 reads CVISESRVGRAAWEQYF. The CDR3 DNA reads as TGTGTCATCAGTGAGTCTCGTGTAGGCAGGGCAGCGTGGGAGCAGTACTTC. The chain carries TRBV10-3 and TRBJ2-4; TRBD1 or TRBD2 may be the D gene (5 bases each). The germline gives CDR1 ENHRY, CDR2 SYGVKD. The length of the CDR3 is 17 residues.

The chain recombines TRBV29-1 with TRBJ2-3, with D perhaps assigned TRBD1 or TRBD2 (6 bases each). The CDR3 extends over 16 amino acids. The germline gives CDR1 SQVTM, CDR2 ANQGSEA. V gave up 6 bases and J gave up 2 bases, with 21 bases separating them. The CDR3 DNA reads as TGCAGCGTGAAGAGGGGGGCCGGGAGAATCACAGATACGCAGTATTTT. Protein: CSVKRGAGRITDTQYF.

This clonotype occurred a few times. The chain couples TRBV7-9 to TRBJ2-5; D is possibly TRBD1 (6 bases). CDR1 SEHNR and CDR2 FQNEAQ come from the germline V gene (reference sequence). With 0 bases removed from V and 0 bases from J, the gap between germline ends came to 8 bases. CDR3 length equals 15 residues. The CDR3 DNA follows: TGTGCCAGCAGCTTAGCGCAGGGGTACCAAGAGACCCAGTACTTC. It is translated as CASSLAQGYQETQYF.

This chain links TRBV7-9 with TRBJ2-7; 10 bases are shared with TRBD2. The J call is uncertain, as TRBJ2-4 better fits the DNA end. This CDR3 has 16 amino acids. Germline V CDR1 and CDR2: SEHNR, FQNEAQ (reference sequence). This CDR3 is CASSRTSGETRNIQYF. The DNA of the CDR3 is TGTGCCAGCAGCCGCACTAGCGGGGAGACGCGGAACATTCAGTACTTC.

The rearrangement uses TRBV9 and TRBJ1-2; D gene ambiguous. The germline gives CDR1 SGDLS, CDR2 YYNGEE. V was trimmed by 4 bases and J by 3 bases, leaving 7 bases between them. This CDR3 spans 12 amino acids. This CDR3 reads CASSNIHYGYTF. The CDR3 DNA reads as TGTGCCAGCAGCAATATCCACTATGGCTACACCTTC.

The sample holds one count of this clonotype. The J gene is TRBJ1-4, the V gene TRBV3-1; D gene unclear. The V end lost 0 bases, the J end lost 0 bases, and 14 bases lay between the germline ends. Germline V gene lookup returns CDR1 LGHDT and CDR2 YNNKEL (reference sequence). The CDR3 spans 18 residues. The CDR3 sequence is CASSQDRGFSSTNEKLFF. For the CDR3, the DNA is TGTGCCAGCAGCCAAGATCGCGGGTTCAGTTCAACTAATGAAAAACTGTTTTTT.

This sequence joins TRBV10-3 and TRBJ1-4; D is undetermined. Germline V gives CDR1 ENHRY, CDR2 SYGVKD. The CDR3 is 14 amino acids. With 2 bases removed from V and 8 bases from J, the gap between germline ends came to 12 bases. The CDR3 here is CAISEGRGDEKLFF. The CDR3 DNA reads TGTGCCATCAGTGAGGGACGGGGTGACGAAAAACTGTTTTTT.

This clonotype showed up just a few times. V usage is TRBV2 and J usage is TRBJ2-7; 10 positions match TRBD1. The CDR3 is 15 amino acids. J lost 3 bases, V lost 7 bases, and 9 bases had no gene match. The germline V gene has CDR1 SNHLY and CDR2 FYNNEI. CDR3 protein: CASTLGQGTVYEQYF. CDR3 nucleotides: TGTGCCAGCACCCTGGGACAGGGGACGGTCTACGAGCAGTACTTC. Full variable domain (remainder filled in from reference TRBV2 and TRBJ2-7): EPEVTQTPSHQVTQMGQEVILRCVPISNHLYFYWYRQILGQKVEFLVSFYNNEISEKSEIFDDQFSVERPDGSNFTLKIRSTKLEDSAMYFCASTLGQGTVYEQYFGPGTRLTVT.

The chain has TRBV10-3 and TRBJ1-5, with D possibly being TRBD1 (6 bases). V lost 2 bases and J lost 8, with 25 bases in between. The CDR3 is 18 amino acids. The V gene's germline CDR1 is ENHRY and CDR2 SYGVKD. CDR3 residues: CAISERRLGQGSVEPQHF. CDR3 DNA sequence: TGTGCCATCAGTGAGCGAAGGTTGGGGCAGGGGTCTGTAGAGCCCCAGCATTTT.

Here the CDR3 DNA reads TGTGCCAGCAGCTTCCGGGGGTCGGAGACCCAGTACTTC. This gives the protein CASSFRGSETQYF. The chain is built from TRBV7-2 and TRBJ2-5, with D perhaps TRBD2 (6 bases). CDR1 and CDR2 from the germline V gene are SGHTA and FQGNSA. Between the trimmed V and J ends, which lost 3 bases and 5 bases, there was a span of 10 bases. The CDR3 contains 13 residues.

This clonotype was picked up a small number of times. This chain connects TRBV29-1 to TRBJ2-3; a possible D gene is TRBD1 (5 bases). V was cut by 8 bases and J by 0 bases, with 15 bases left in between. CDR1 and CDR2 from the germline V gene are SQVTM and ANQGSEA. The CDR3 is 14 residues long. CDR3 sequence (DNA): TGCAGCTTTAAACAGGCGTCTAGCACAGATACGCAGTATTTT. Its translation: CSFKQASSTDTQYF.

The V call is TRBV20-1, the J call TRBJ2-4; no definite D call. V was shortened by 1 base and J by 7 bases, with 11 bases between the two germline ends. The germline gives CDR1 DFQATT, CDR2 SNEGSKA (reference sequence). This CDR3 has 13 residues. In nucleotides, the CDR3 is TGCAGTGCTAGAGGGACCACCATCAACATTCAGTACTTC. This encodes CSARGTTINIQYF.

Here the CDR3 DNA reads TGCAGCGTTGAATTGGAGGACTCGTCCTCCTACAATGAGCAGTTCTTC. Its translation is CSVELEDSSSYNEQFF. The chain carries TRBV29-1 and TRBJ2-1; weak D call: TRBD2 (5 bases). CDR3 length: 16 amino acids. Deletions cut 2 bases from V and 0 bases from J, with 14 bases between. Germline values: CDR1 SQVTM, CDR2 ANQGSEA.

This clonotype was counted many times. The V call is TRBV7-2, the J call TRBJ2-7; 11 bases map to TRBD2. CDR1 SGHTA and CDR2 FQGNSA come from the germline V gene. The CDR3 length is 14 residues. Losses at the gene ends were 3 bases for V and 5 bases for J; bases not matched to a gene: 3. CDR3 region: CASSFLAGGHEQYF. As DNA, the CDR3 is TGTGCCAGCAGCTTCCTAGCGGGGGGCCACGAGCAGTACTTC.

The rearrangement joins TRBV20-1 to TRBJ1-2; possible D gene TRBD1, 6 bases. The CDR3 is 15 residues long. In germline, CDR1 is DFQATT, CDR2 SNEGSKA (reference sequence). Deletions cut 6 bases from V and 5 bases from J, with 22 bases between. DNA of the CDR3: TGCAGTGCCGCCGCCGCAGGGGATCAGGGATATGGCTACACCTTC. Translation: CSAAAAGDQGYGYTF.

This clonotype showed up just a few times. The genes are TRBV20-1 and TRBJ2-5, with TRBD2 identical over 7 bases. J gave up 6 bases and V 3 bases, and 16 bases lay outside the gene matches. Germline V gene lookup returns CDR1 DFQATT and CDR2 SNEGSKA (reference sequence). The CDR3 extends over 16 amino acids. CDR3 in amino acids: CSASAPGRVGGKTQYF. In DNA, the CDR3 is TGCAGTGCTAGTGCTCCGGGAAGGGTCGGGGGGAAGACCCAGTACTTC.